This TCR beta chain came from a study of blood T cell repertoires in COVID-19. Study information: The samples span acute and convalescent COVID-19 from the United States, Italy and Spain.

The germline V gene encodes CDR1 SQVTM and CDR2 ANQGSEA. The CDR3 totals 13 residues. V was clipped by 2 bases and J by 8 bases, with 15 bases between them. Authors' data handling: Cell counts per sample came from amplifying reference gene primers. Libraries were prepared by immunoSEQ multiplex PCR; TCRdb keeps only in-frame clonotypes and omits some of them. The D gene and trimming were derived from the DNA, and the V and J assignments and clone size from that table. This sample carries fewer than 150,000 clones, about 83% of them seen once, and the ten largest clones take around 13%. The sequenced sample was peripheral blood. The chain combines TRBV29-1 with TRBJ1-1; the D gene is possibly TRBD1 (5 bases). The TCR was taken from a human donor in a cohort sampled during active COVID-19. This chain's CDR3 is CSVELPGLLEAFF. CDR3 nucleotides: TGCAGCGTTGAACTCCCAGGGCTACTCGAAGCTTTCTTT.